These 32 T cell receptor beta chains were all obtained from the same sample, sequenced in a study of blood T cell repertoires in COVID-19. Some clones are missing from TCRdb's copy, which holds only in-frame ones; the method was immunoSEQ multiplex PCR. Of around 150,000 clones listed, 80% to 90% are singletons. The sample taken for sequencing was peripheral blood. The origin of the receptors is a man between 60 and 75 years old with acute or convalescent COVID-19.

The rearrangement joins TRBV5-1 to TRBJ2-1; weak D call: TRBD1 (6 bases). CDR3 length equals 15 residues. V was shortened by 3 bases and J by 4 bases, with 14 bases between the two germline ends. Germline loops: CDR1 SGHRS, CDR2 YFSETQ. CDR3 residues: CASSSSQGLYNEQFF. The CDR3 DNA reads TGCGCCAGCAGCTCCTCACAGGGCCTATACAATGAGCAGTTCTTC.

The V and J genes are TRBV19 and TRBJ2-1; 11 positions match TRBD2. Trimming removed 4 bases from V and 0 bases from J; junction bases left unmatched: 2. The CDR3 loop spans 16 amino acids. The germline CDR1 and CDR2 sequences are LNHDA and SQIVND (reference sequence). The CDR3 reads CASSTTSGSSYNEQFF. The DNA for the CDR3 is TGTGCCAGTAGTACCACTAGCGGGAGCTCCTACAATGAGCAGTTCTTC.

The chain uses TRBV4-2 and TRBJ2-7, with TRBD1 identical over 9 bases. Per the germline V gene, CDR1 is LGHNA and CDR2 is YNFKEQ. V was clipped by 4 bases and J by 0 bases; unmatched bases: 4. The CDR3 runs 15 residues. CDR3 DNA: TGTGCCAGCAGCCGGACAGGGGCAACCTCCTACGAGCAGTACTTC. The encoded protein is CASSRTGATSYEQYF.

This chain connects TRBV7-9 to TRBJ2-1; TRBD2 might be the D (6 bases). The CDR3 has 14 residues. Trimming pared 5 bases from V and 9 bases from J, leaving 17 bases between. Germline CDR1 reads SEHNR; CDR2 reads FQNEAQ (reference sequence). CDR3 nucleotide sequence: TGTGCCAGCAGCCCCGGGACTCTTACCAGTGAGCAGTTCTTC. This encodes CASSPGTLTSEQFF.

The CDR3 loop is CASSTSSGLDTQYF. The CDR3 DNA is TGTGCCAGCAGCACCTCTAGCGGTCTGGATACGCAGTATTTT. The rearrangement links TRBV9 to TRBJ2-3; 7 bases are shared with TRBD2. Germline trimming cut 4 bases from V and 6 bases from J; bases unmatched to any gene: 8. Per germline, CDR1 SGDLS and CDR2 YYNGEE. The CDR3 sequence is 14 residues long.

The V gene is TRBV7-9, the J gene TRBJ1-3; D is undetermined. The CDR3 loop spans 14 amino acids. The germline gives CDR1 SEHNR, CDR2 FQNEAQ (reference sequence). Trimming took 8 bases from V and 1 from J, leaving 12 bases between them. The CDR3 loop reads CASGEALSGNTIYF. In DNA, the CDR3 is TGTGCCAGCGGGGAGGCTCTTTCTGGAAACACCATATATTTT.

The V and J genes are TRBV29-1 and TRBJ1-1; tentatively, D is TRBD1 (5 bases). This CDR3 has 13 amino acids. CDR1 SQVTM and CDR2 ANQGSEA come from the germline V gene. Trimming took off 7 bases at V and 3 bases at J, with 15 bases between the two ends. The CDR3 nucleotides read TGCAGCGATGGGGGACTGCGCTACACTGAAGCTTTCTTT. Its protein is CSDGGLRYTEAFF.

The genes are TRBV5-1 and TRBJ2-1; 7 nucleotides line up with TRBD1. CDR1 and CDR2 (germline): SGHRS, YFSETQ. This CDR3 has 15 residues. V lost 0 bases, J lost 6 bases, and 6 bases stayed unmatched. The CDR3 coding sequence is TGCGCCAGCAGCTTGGGACAGGGTTTTGGCAATGAGCAGTTCTTC. Translated: CASSLGQGFGNEQFF.

J is TRBJ2-5 and V is TRBV6-5; the match to TRBD2 covers 9 bases. The CDR3 is 14 residues long. Germline-derived CDR1 and CDR2 are MNHEY and SVGAGI. J was trimmed by 3 bases and V by 6 bases; bases with no gene match: 5. CDR3 bases: TGTGCCAGCAGGGGGGGACTAGCAAAAGAGACCCAGTACTTC. Amino acids: CASRGGLAKETQYF.

This sequence joins TRBV4-1 and TRBJ1-2; tentatively, D is TRBD1 (6 bases). The CDR3 contains 14 residues. In germline, CDR1 is MGHRA, CDR2 YSYEKL. The ends were cut back, 2 bases at V and 3 bases at J, with 10 bases in the middle. This chain's CDR3 is CASSQMTGDYGYTF. The CDR3 bases are TGCGCCAGCAGCCAAATGACAGGAGACTATGGCTACACCTTC.

The V call is TRBV7-3, the J call TRBJ1-4; 8 positions agree with TRBD1. The CDR3 consists of 15 residues. The germline CDR1 and CDR2 sequences are SGHTA and FQGTGA. V gave up 6 bases and J gave up 4 bases; unmatched junction bases: 7. The CDR3 coding sequence is TGTGCCAGCAGGAGGGGACAGGCGTTTAATGAAAAACTGTTTTTT. Its protein product is CASRRGQAFNEKLFF. The full variable domain, in which reference TRBV7-3 and TRBJ1-4 provide the parts outside the CDR3, is GAGVSQTPSNKVTEKGKYVELRCDPISGHTALYWYRQSLGQGPEFLIYFQGTGAADDSGLPNDRFFAVRPEGSVSTLKIQRTERGDSAVYLCASRRGQAFNEKLFFGSGTQLSVL.

As to this clone: This specimen includes other DNA sequences encoding the same CDR3. V and J are TRBV7-3 and TRBJ1-1; possibly TRBD1 for D (5 bases). In germline, CDR1 is SGHTA, CDR2 FQGTGA. The CDR3 covers 13 residues. V shed 5 bases and J shed 1 base, with 8 bases lying between them. The CDR3 region is CASSLGQNTEAFF. CDR3 coding DNA: TGTGCCAGCAGCCTCGGACAGAACACTGAAGCTTTCTTT. Full variable domain (rest looked up from reference TRBV7-3 and TRBJ1-1): GAGVSQTPSNKVTEKGKYVELRCDPISGHTALYWYRQSLGQGPEFLIYFQGTGAADDSGLPNDRFFAVRPEGSVSTLKIQRTERGDSAVYLCASSLGQNTEAFFGQGTRLTVV.

The chain couples TRBV4-1 to TRBJ2-2; TRBD2 matches at 9 bases. Unmatched junction bases numbered 7, after V lost 5 bases and J lost 6 bases. In germline, CDR1 is MGHRA, CDR2 YSYEKL. CDR3 length: 15 amino acids. The CDR3 protein is CASSLRPSGAGELFF. In DNA form, the CDR3 reads TGCGCCAGCAGCTTACGTCCTAGCGGGGCCGGGGAGCTGTTTTTT.

The gene calls are TRBV2 and TRBJ2-1, with D possibly TRBD2 on 6 matching bases. The CDR3 is 14 residues long. V was clipped by 7 bases and J by 5 bases, with 15 bases between them. Germline CDR1 and CDR2: SNHLY and FYNNEI. For the CDR3, the DNA is TGTGCCAGCATCGAGGGAGGCCGAAACAATGAGCAGTTCTTC. This gives the protein CASIEGGRNNEQFF.

V and J are TRBV19 and TRBJ1-2; 7 nucleotides agree with TRBD1. J was trimmed by 4 bases and V by 7 bases; bases with no gene match: 3. Germline V gene lookup returns CDR1 LNHDA and CDR2 SQIVND (reference sequence). The CDR3 covers 12 residues. The CDR3 DNA reads as TGTGCCAGTAAAGGGACAGTCTATGGCTACACCTTC. This sequence encodes CASKGTVYGYTF. The full variable domain, rest sourced from reference TRBV19 and TRBJ1-2, is DGGITQSPKYLFRKEGQNVTLSCEQNLNHDAMYWYRQDPGQGLRLIYYSQIVNDFQKGDIAEGYSVSREKKESFPLTVTSAQKNPTAFYLCASKGTVYGYTFGSGTRLTVV.

The rearrangement links TRBV5-1 to TRBJ2-7, with 8 bases matching TRBD2. After removal of 2 bases from V and 4 bases from J, the junction contained 8 bases not matched to a gene. The CDR3 extends over 15 amino acids. Per the germline V gene, CDR1 is SGHRS and CDR2 is YFSETQ. CDR3 DNA: TGCGCCAGCAGCTTAATAGCCAGCGGGAGTTACGAGCAGTACTTC. Its translation: CASSLIASGSYEQYF.

The V and J genes are TRBV25-1 and TRBJ2-2; tentatively, D is TRBD1 (6 bases). The CDR3 is 18 amino acids. Germline CDR1 and CDR2: MGHDK and SYGVNS. V lost 4 bases and J 0 bases, leaving 18 bases between the germline ends. The CDR3 DNA is TGTGCCAGCAGTGGAAGCAGGGGCAAAAAATCGAACACCGGGGAGCTGTTTTTT. It codes for CASSGSRGKKSNTGELFF.

The V call is TRBV9, the J call TRBJ2-7; 12 bases map to TRBD2. After removal of 0 bases from V and 2 bases from J, the junction contained 6 bases not matched to a gene. In germline, CDR1 is SGDLS, CDR2 YYNGEE. This CDR3 spans 17 amino acids. Here the CDR3 reads CASSVGLAGVAPYEQYF. For the CDR3, the DNA is TGTGCCAGCAGCGTAGGACTAGCGGGGGTGGCCCCCTACGAGCAGTACTTC.

This clone has more than one count but fewer than ten. The genes are TRBV2 and TRBJ2-7; 13 bases map to TRBD2. The CDR3 runs 14 residues. Germline CDR1 and CDR2: SNHLY and FYNNEI. J gave up 9 bases and V 10 bases, and 12 bases lay outside the gene matches. The CDR3 region has the DNA TGTGCCACCGGACTAGCGGGAGCCGCCGTGAGGCAGTACTTC. Translation gives CATGLAGAAVRQYF.

The CDR3 nucleotides are TGTGCCAGCAGTTTTTCCGGCACGGGGGGATCGGCTTTCTTT. Protein product: CASSFSGTGGSAFF. The rearrangement links TRBV28 to TRBJ1-1; TRBD1 might be the D (5 bases). The germline V gene has CDR1 MDHEN and CDR2 SYDVKM. V dropped 3 bases and J dropped 11 bases, with 19 bases sitting between them. The CDR3 is made up of 14 amino acids.

The chain recombines TRBV10-3 with TRBJ2-2; possibly TRBD1 for D (5 bases). Trimming stripped 8 bases from V and 4 bases from J, with 17 bases between. CDR3 size: 15 residues. Germline lookup yields CDR1 ENHRY and CDR2 SYGVKD. The chain's CDR3 is CAIGNNVGRTGELFF. For the CDR3, the DNA is TGTGCCATCGGGAACAACGTGGGGCGCACCGGGGAGCTGTTTTTT.

J is TRBJ1-5 and V is TRBV15, with a tentative D call TRBD1 (6 bases). V lost 4 bases and J 6 bases, leaving 13 bases between the germline ends. The CDR3 spans 14 residues. CDR1 is LNHNV and CDR2 is YYDKDF in the germline V gene (reference sequence). The DNA for the CDR3 is TGTGCCACCAGCACCCGACAGGTGGGTCAGCCCCAGCATTTT. Its protein is CATSTRQVGQPQHF.

The V and J genes are TRBV28 and TRBJ1-4; 10 bases are shared with TRBD1. The germline V gene has CDR1 MDHEN and CDR2 SYDVKM. The CDR3 spans 15 residues. J was trimmed by 5 bases and V by 4 bases; bases with no gene match: 4. CDR3 in amino acids: CASSSWTGGNEKLFF. The CDR3 nucleotides are TGTGCCAGCAGTTCCTGGACAGGGGGAAATGAAAAACTGTTTTTT.

The chain joins TRBV5-6 to TRBJ1-1; no clear D. The CDR3 has 15 residues. Germline values: CDR1 SGHDT, CDR2 YYEEEE. Trimming stripped 3 bases from V and 0 bases from J, with 12 bases between. The CDR3 coding sequence is TGTGCCAGCAGCTCCCCGGGTAGATTGAACACTGAAGCTTTCTTT. This sequence encodes CASSSPGRLNTEAFF.

The chain couples TRBV6-4 to TRBJ1-5; D is ambiguous. The V gene lost 4 bases and the J gene lost 1 base, with 5 bases spanning the gap. The germline V gene has CDR1 MRHNA and CDR2 SNTAGT. This CDR3 region has 13 residues. The CDR3 loop is CASSVESNQPQHF. CDR3 nucleotide sequence: TGTGCCAGCAGTGTGGAGAGCAATCAGCCCCAGCATTTT.

The chain combines TRBV6-1 with TRBJ2-5, with TRBD2 matching over 10 bases. There are 17 residues in the CDR3. CDR1 is MNHNS and CDR2 is SASEGT in the germline V gene. V dropped 4 bases and J dropped 7; count of bases not matched to a gene: 15. The CDR3 nucleotides read TGTGCCAGCAGTGTTCTAGCGGGAGTCGGCAAATCGGGGACCCAGTACTTC. Its translation: CASSVLAGVGKSGTQYF.

The gene calls are TRBV5-4 and TRBJ1-1; TRBD1 might be the D (6 bases). The germline gives CDR1 SGHNT, CDR2 YYREEE (reference sequence). The CDR3 is 15 residues long. Trimming left V 3 bases short and J 9 bases short, with 21 bases between. As DNA, the CDR3 is TGTGCCAGCAGCTACCCCGGGGACGGACGGGACAAAGCTTTCTTT. Protein: CASSYPGDGRDKAFF.

The chain carries TRBV7-9 and TRBJ2-4; D may be TRBD1 (6 bases). Trimming pared 0 bases from V and 6 bases from J, leaving 9 bases between. CDR1 is SEHNR and CDR2 is FQNEAQ in the germline V gene (reference sequence). This CDR3 region has 14 residues. CDR3 amino acids: CASSLAGGRNIQYF. CDR3 coding DNA: TGTGCCAGCAGCTTAGCAGGGGGTAGAAACATTCAGTACTTC.

V usage is TRBV27 and J usage is TRBJ1-5; the D is unclear. The length of the CDR3 is 12 residues. The germline CDR1 and CDR2 sequences are MNHEY and SMNVEV (reference sequence). Trimming stripped 8 bases from V and 5 bases from J, with 10 bases between. CDR3: CASGPDDQPQHF. CDR3 DNA sequence: TGTGCCAGCGGCCCTGATGATCAGCCCCAGCATTTT.

V gene TRBV9 combines with J gene TRBJ1-4, with D perhaps TRBD1 (5 bases). V was clipped by 4 bases and J by 8 bases, with 24 bases between them. Germline CDR1 is SGDLS and CDR2 is YYNGEE. This CDR3 has 17 residues. The CDR3 bases are TGTGCCAGCAGCCCACGGGGGACTTCTGCCATGGGGGAAAAACTGTTTTTT. It translates to CASSPRGTSAMGEKLFF.

This chain links TRBV5-4 with TRBJ2-7, with TRBD2 as a possible D gene (6 bases). The length of the CDR3 is 16 residues. V lost 4 bases to trimming and J lost 0 bases, with 17 bases between them. Germline V gives CDR1 SGHNT, CDR2 YYREEE (reference sequence). The CDR3 loop reads CASSPAGSANSYEQYF. In DNA, the CDR3 is TGTGCCAGCAGCCCGGCCGGGAGCGCCAACTCCTACGAGCAGTACTTC.

This chain uses TRBV5-1 with TRBJ2-1; the D gene is possibly TRBD1 (5 bases). The CDR3 covers 13 residues. Between the trimmed V and J ends, which lost 1 base and 5 bases, there was a span of 7 bases. Germline CDR1 reads SGHRS; CDR2 reads YFSETQ. In nucleotides, the CDR3 is TGCGCCAGCAGCTTGCGACAGAACAATGAGCAGTTCTTC. The encoded protein is CASSLRQNNEQFF.